What follows are 13 T cell receptor beta chains derived from one specimen sequenced in a study of T-cell memory formation after mild COVID-19. TCRdb fed the 5' RACE reads into MiXCR, producing one record per CDR3 protein. The sample yields about 250,000 distinct CDR3 sequences, 15% seen once. Material: PBMCs or a T cell subset sorted from them (not recorded which). These TCRs come from an adult woman who had mild COVID-19 (a few samples of this study predate the infection). Cell type and time point are not known.

The chain joins TRBV20-1 to TRBJ2-1; D is undetermined. The CDR3 runs 12 residues. Germline CDR1 DFQATT, CDR2 SNEGSKA (reference sequence). V dropped 7 bases and J dropped 7 bases, with 14 bases sitting between them. The CDR3 nucleotides are TGCAGTGTTAAAAGGGTAGGGAATGAGCAGTTCTTC. Its protein product is CSVKRVGNEQFF.

This clonotype was observed a handful of times. The chain recombines TRBV7-8 with TRBJ2-7; D is possibly TRBD1 (5 bases). V gave up 5 bases and J gave up 3 bases, with 8 bases separating them. Germline V gene data show CDR1 as SGHVS and CDR2 as FQNEAQ. The CDR3 has 12 residues. The DNA for the CDR3 is TGTGCCAGCAGCGGGGCTTTCTACGAGCAGTACTTC. Its translation is CASSGAFYEQYF.

This clonotype was detected a few times. The chain joins TRBV20-1 to TRBJ2-1; 16 positions match TRBD2. Per the germline V gene, CDR1 is DFQATT and CDR2 is SNEGSKA (reference sequence). Losses at the gene ends were 1 base for V and 5 bases for J; bases not matched to a gene: 14. The CDR3 sequence is 20 residues long. DNA for the CDR3: TGCAGTGCTAGAGCCCTCCTGGGACTAGCGGGAGGGCCGAAGGACAATGAGCAGTTCTTC. Translation: CSARALLGLAGGPKDNEQFF.

V usage is TRBV24-1 and J usage is TRBJ1-1, with TRBD1 matching over 10 bases. V was pared by 4 bases and J by 5 bases, with 6 bases of the junction left unmatched. Germline V gene lookup returns CDR1 KGHDR and CDR2 SFDVKD. CDR3 length equals 15 residues. The CDR3 region has the DNA TGTGCCACCAGTGAACCCCCGGGACAGGGGACTGAAGCTTTCTTT. Protein product: CATSEPPGQGTEAFF.

This clonotype was observed a few times. This chain uses TRBV10-3 with TRBJ1-2; D is possibly TRBD1 (6 bases). V lost 8 bases and J 8 bases, leaving 15 bases between the germline ends. The CDR3 extends over 12 amino acids. Germline V gene data show CDR1 as ENHRY and CDR2 as SYGVKD. CDR3 bases: TGTGCCATCCAGACAGGAGGAAGCGGCTACACCTTC. This translates into CAIQTGGSGYTF.

The chain joins TRBV12-3 or TRBV12-4 to TRBJ2-7, with 9 bases lining up with TRBD2. V trimming: 8 bases; J trimming: 7 bases; junction bases outside the gene matches: 15. This CDR3 is built from 15 residues. This CDR3 is CASCGFASGTVEQYF. The CDR3 nucleotides read TGTGCCAGCTGCGGTTTTGCTAGCGGGACCGTTGAGCAGTACTTC.

In its sample, this clonotype was seen a few times. The chain is built from TRBV3-1 and TRBJ1-2; 9 nucleotides line up with TRBD1. Germline V gene lookup returns CDR1 LGHDT and CDR2 YNNKEL (reference sequence). V lost 8 bases, J lost 9 bases, and 13 bases stayed unmatched. CDR3 length equals 14 residues. The CDR3 spells CASGKDGQGRSYTF. The CDR3 DNA reads TGTGCCAGCGGAAAAGATGGACAGGGGAGGAGCTACACCTTC.

The count of this clonotype is one. V usage is TRBV12-3 or TRBV12-4 and J usage is TRBJ1-2; D possibly corresponds to TRBD1 (6 bases). The CDR3 has 13 residues. Trimming cost V 6 bases and J 0 bases, with 8 bases left between them. Written as DNA, the CDR3 is TGTGCCAGCAGACAGGGAGCTAACTATGGCTACACCTTC. Its translation: CASRQGANYGYTF.

There are a few counts of this clonotype. This chain joins TRBV7-9 and TRBJ2-7; 9 bases line up with TRBD2. The V gene's germline CDR1 is SEHNR and CDR2 FQNEAQ (reference sequence). The V gene end was trimmed by 5 bases and the J gene end by 3 bases; junction bases not matched to a gene: 5. The CDR3 is 14 residues long. The CDR3 region is CASSHGLASYEQYF. The CDR3, as DNA: TGTGCCAGCAGCCACGGACTAGCGAGCTACGAGCAGTACTTC.

The chain recombines TRBV20-1 with TRBJ2-2; no reliable D call. Trimming cost V 6 bases and J 3 bases, with 11 bases left between them. CDR3 length: 13 residues. Germline CDR1 reads DFQATT; CDR2 reads SNEGSKA (reference sequence). The CDR3 DNA sequence: TGCAGTGCCCAGCCGGACCACACCGGGGAGCTGTTTTTT. This sequence encodes CSAQPDHTGELFF.

This clonotype was seen a handful of times. This chain connects TRBV6-1 to TRBJ1-6; no clear D gene. CDR1 is MNHNS, CDR2 SASEGT, per germline. Trimming stripped 7 bases from V and 4 bases from J, with 14 bases between. This CDR3 contains 15 residues. The CDR3 reads CASIPMILYNSPLHF. In DNA, the CDR3 is TGTGCCAGCATCCCCATGATCTTATATAATTCACCCCTCCACTTT.

This clonotype occurred a few times. The chain employs TRBV24-1 and TRBJ2-7; 10 bases agree with TRBD2. From germline, CDR1 is KGHDR and CDR2 SFDVKD. Germline trimming cut 3 bases from V and 2 bases from J; bases unmatched to any gene: 3. The CDR3 contains 15 residues. CDR3: CATSDGLAVPYEQYF. The CDR3 DNA reads TGTGCCACCAGTGATGGACTAGCGGTACCCTACGAGCAGTACTTC.

This clonotype was counted at least ten times. The chain is built from TRBV12-3 or TRBV12-4 and TRBJ1-1; D possibly corresponds to TRBD1 (6 bases). This CDR3 is built from 14 residues. With 6 bases removed from V and 1 base from J, the gap between germline ends came to 12 bases. The CDR3 region is CASRGQLGNTEAFF. For the CDR3, the DNA is TGTGCCAGCAGAGGACAGCTAGGGAACACTGAAGCTTTCTTT.